This section outlines one T cell receptor beta chain sequence together with its context. This CDR3 contains 17 residues. Trimming removed 4 bases at V and 1 base at J, with 19 bases between. Germline values: CDR1 SGHTA, CDR2 FQGTGA. The data stem from a study of blood T cell repertoires in COVID-19. Study information: Acute-phase and convalescent COVID-19 samples originated in the United States, Italy and Spain.

In the original workflow: Estimation of nucleated cell counts relied on the amplification of reference gene primers. Clones were sequenced by immunoSEQ multiplex PCR, and TCRdb holds only the in-frame ones, with some missing. V and J calls and clone size are copied from that table; D and trimming were computed from the DNA. The profile covers some 350,000 clones, with around 90% appearing a single time and 6% to 7.5% taken by the ten largest. The genes are TRBV7-3 and TRBJ1-1; weak D call: TRBD1 (5 bases). Material for sequencing was peripheral blood. The clonotype was recovered from a young man with active or convalescent COVID-19. This CDR3 is CASSSRGDSLGNTEAFF. CDR3 bases: TGTGCCAGCAGCTCCCGGGGGGACTCCTTGGGGAACACTGAAGCTTTCTTT. Full variable domain (rest looked up from reference TRBV7-3 and TRBJ1-1): GAGVSQTPSNKVTEKGKYVELRCDPISGHTALYWYRQSLGQGPEFLIYFQGTGAADDSGLPNDRFFAVRPEGSVSTLKIQRTERGDSAVYLCASSSRGDSLGNTEAFFGQGTRLTVV.